One sample yielded the 8 T cell receptor beta chains listed below, sequenced in a study of CD4 T cells in relation to SARS-CoV-2 and coronaviruses. Assay used: immunoSEQ multiplex PCR; TCRdb lists only in-frame clones, some missing. Among about 65,000 clones listed, about nine tenths were seen once. The unexposed donors gave CD4+ T cells in 2011-2018, prior to COVID-19. Sequencing was performed on memory CD4+ T cells from PBMCs. These receptors originate from a human donor in good health.

The rearrangement uses TRBV27 and TRBJ1-2, with 7 positions matching TRBD1. Looked up from germline, CDR1 is MNHEY and CDR2 is SMNVEV (reference sequence). The CDR3 sequence is 13 residues long. Trimming took 4 bases from V and 5 from J; bases not matched to a gene: 4. The CDR3 protein is CASSSGQYYGYTF. CDR3 sequence (DNA): TGTGCCAGCAGTTCGGGACAGTATTATGGCTACACCTTC.

The V gene is TRBV19, the J gene TRBJ2-1; TRBD2 is a possible D gene (6 bases). V was cut by 5 bases and J by 12 bases, with 11 bases left in between. This CDR3 has 11 amino acids. In germline, CDR1 is LNHDA, CDR2 SQIVND (reference sequence). The CDR3 loop reads CASSGRHGQFF. The CDR3 DNA sequence: TGTGCCAGTAGTGGGAGGCACGGGCAGTTCTTC. The variable domain in full, completed from reference TRBV19 and TRBJ2-1, reads DGGITQSPKYLFRKEGQNVTLSCEQNLNHDAMYWYRQDPGQGLRLIYYSQIVNDFQKGDIAEGYSVSREKKESFPLTVTSAQKNPTAFYLCASSGRHGQFFGPGTRLTVL.

The chain recombines TRBV24-1 with TRBJ2-2, with 7 nucleotides matching TRBD1. The J segment lost 5 bases and the V segment lost 3 bases, leaving 8 bases of the junction unmatched. The V gene's germline CDR1 is KGHDR and CDR2 SFDVKD. The CDR3 totals 16 residues. Written as DNA, the CDR3 is TGTGCCACCAGTGATGCGAGACAGGGCGGGACCGGGGAGCTGTTTTTT. It codes for CATSDARQGGTGELFF.

CDR3 sequence: CAWSVREAMFF. The CDR3 nucleotides are TGTGCCTGGAGTGTAAGAGAGGCAATGTTCTTC. This chain links TRBV30 with TRBJ2-1, with no clear D. This CDR3 is built from 11 residues. Deletions cut 0 bases from V and 15 bases from J, with 12 bases between. Germline V gene sequence: CDR1 GTSNPN, CDR2 SVGIG (reference sequence).

In its sample, this clone was seen a few times. This chain links TRBV6-5 with TRBJ2-2; D is undetermined. Per the germline V gene, CDR1 is MNHEY and CDR2 is SVGAGI. This CDR3 has 15 residues. V lost 2 bases and J 3 bases, leaving 10 bases between the germline ends. The CDR3: CASSYARSHTGELFF. The CDR3 coding sequence is TGTGCCAGCAGTTACGCCCGCTCCCACACCGGGGAGCTGTTTTTT.

This clone was picked up one time. The rearrangement links TRBV10-3 to TRBJ1-2; no clear D gene. Between the trimmed V and J ends, which lost 0 bases and 0 bases, there was a span of 8 bases. Per germline, CDR1 ENHRY and CDR2 SYGVKD. The CDR3 has 15 residues. CDR3 residues: CAISESSVSNYGYTF. In DNA, the CDR3 is TGTGCCATCAGTGAGTCCAGCGTTTCTAACTATGGCTACACCTTC.

This chain joins TRBV25-1 and TRBJ1-6; TRBD1 might be the D (6 bases). This CDR3 spans 15 amino acids. From germline, CDR1 is MGHDK and CDR2 SYGVNS. V lost 4 bases to trimming and J lost 8 bases, with 15 bases between them. The CDR3 sequence is CASSALGGRDSPLHF. The CDR3 DNA reads as TGTGCCAGCAGTGCCCTCGGGGGCCGAGATTCACCCCTCCACTTT. Full variable domain (rest looked up from reference TRBV25-1 and TRBJ1-6): EADIYQTPRYLVIGTGKKITLECSQTMGHDKMYWYQQDPGMELHLIHYSYGVNSTEKGDLSSESTVSRIRTEHFPLTLESARPSHTSQYLCASSALGGRDSPLHFGNGTRLTVT.

The chain employs TRBV18 and TRBJ1-6, with D perhaps matching TRBD1 (5 bases). CDR1 KGHSH and CDR2 LQKENI come from the germline V gene. The V gene lost 5 bases and the J gene lost 9 bases, with 20 bases spanning the gap. CDR3 size: 16 residues. The CDR3 is CASSSSAGARGSPLHF. The CDR3 nucleotides read TGTGCCAGCTCATCTTCTGCCGGGGCCAGAGGTTCACCCCTCCACTTT. The variable domain in full, with the rest retrieved from reference TRBV18 and TRBJ1-6, is NAGVMQNPRHLVRRRGQEARLRCSPMKGHSHVYWYRQLPEEGLKFMVYLQKENIIDESGMPKERFSAEFPKEGPSILRIQQVVRGDSAAYFCASSSSAGARGSPLHFGNGTRLTVT.